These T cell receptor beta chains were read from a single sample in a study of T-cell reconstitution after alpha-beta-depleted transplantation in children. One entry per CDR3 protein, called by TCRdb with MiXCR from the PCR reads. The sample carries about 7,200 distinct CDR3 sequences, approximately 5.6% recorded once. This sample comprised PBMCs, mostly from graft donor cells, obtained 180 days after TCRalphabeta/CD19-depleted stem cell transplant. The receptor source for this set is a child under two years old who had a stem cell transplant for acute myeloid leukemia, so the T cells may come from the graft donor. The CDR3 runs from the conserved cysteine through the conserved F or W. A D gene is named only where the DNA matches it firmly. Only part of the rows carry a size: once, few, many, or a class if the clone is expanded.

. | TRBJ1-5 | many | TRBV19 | CASSILGVNQPQHF | TGTGCCAGTAGTATATTGGGGGTCAATCAGCCCCAGCATTTT
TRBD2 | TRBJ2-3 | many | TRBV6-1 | CASSETSGSGTDTQYF | TGTGCCAGCAGTGAAACTAGCGGGAGCGGCACAGATACGCAGTATTTT
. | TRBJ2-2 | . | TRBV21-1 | CASSGRLARTGELFF | TGTGCCAGCAGCGGCCGACTAGCTCGCACCGGGGAGCTGTTTTTT
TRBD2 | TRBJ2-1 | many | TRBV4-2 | CASSQDAGLAVNEQFF | TGTGCCAGCAGCCAAGATGCGGGACTAGCGGTCAATGAGCAGTTCTTC
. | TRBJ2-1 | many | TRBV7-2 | CASSLQVCVCEQFF | TGTGCCAGCAGCCTACAGGTGTGTGTGTGTGAGCAGTTCTTC
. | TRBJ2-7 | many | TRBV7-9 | CASSPQGREAYEQYF | TGTGCCAGCAGCCCCCAGGGGAGGGAGGCCTACGAGCAGTACTTC
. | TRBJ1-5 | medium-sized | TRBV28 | CASSLGRKQPQHF | TGTGCCAGCAGTCTCGGCAGGAAACAGCCCCAGCATTTT
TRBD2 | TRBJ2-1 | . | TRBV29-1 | CSVILAGGSSYNEQFF | TGCAGCGTTATTTTAGCGGGAGGGAGCTCCTACAATGAGCAGTTCTTC
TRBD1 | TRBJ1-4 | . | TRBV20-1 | CSAAGQGNEKLFF | TGCAGTGCTGCGGGACAGGGGAATGAAAAACTGTTTTTT
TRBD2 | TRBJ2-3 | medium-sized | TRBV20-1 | CSATRTSGHDTQYF | TGCAGTGCTACAAGGACTAGCGGTCACGATACGCAGTATTTT
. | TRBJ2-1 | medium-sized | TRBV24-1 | CATSRSGAENLIQGGEQFF | TGTGCCACCAGTCGATCGGGAGCGGAAAATCTAATCCAAGGCGGTGAGCAGTTCTTC
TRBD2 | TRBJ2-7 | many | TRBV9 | CASSPRTSGNSYEQYF | TGTGCCAGCAGTCCTCGGACTAGCGGGAACTCCTACGAGCAGTACTTC
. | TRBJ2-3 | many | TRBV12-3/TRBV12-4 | CASSLSSGPRNTDTQYF | TGTGCCAGCAGTTTGTCGAGTGGGCCTAGAAACACAGATACGCAGTATTTT
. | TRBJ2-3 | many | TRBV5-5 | CASSQRTVLSTDTQYF | TGTGCCAGCAGCCAAAGGACGGTCCTAAGCACAGATACGCAGTATTTT
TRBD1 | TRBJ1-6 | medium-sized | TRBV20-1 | CSARGTRQGHNSPLHF | TGCAGTGCTAGAGGAACCCGACAGGGCCATAATTCACCCCTCCACTTT
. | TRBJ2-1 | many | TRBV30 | CAWSVAGGNNEQFF | TGTGCCTGGAGTGTAGCGGGTGGAAACAATGAGCAGTTCTTC
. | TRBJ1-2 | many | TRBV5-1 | CASSLQEGVSYGYTF | TGCGCCAGCAGCTTACAGGAAGGAGTTAGCTATGGCTACACCTTC
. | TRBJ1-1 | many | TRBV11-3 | CASGGGGYTEAFF | TGTGCCAGCGGGGGGGGTGGGTACACTGAAGCTTTCTTT
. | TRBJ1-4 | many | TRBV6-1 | CASSEGTLNEKLFF | TGTGCCAGCAGTGAAGGGACACTTAATGAAAAACTGTTTTTT
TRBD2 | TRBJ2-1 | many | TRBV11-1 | CASSLPGTSGRAIDEQFF | TGTGCCAGCAGCCTCCCCGGGACTAGCGGGAGGGCCATTGATGAGCAGTTCTTC
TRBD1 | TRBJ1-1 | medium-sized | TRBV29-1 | CSVELFQGVGAFF | TGCAGCGTTGAGTTGTTCCAGGGGGTAGGAGCTTTCTTT
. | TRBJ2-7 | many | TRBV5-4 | CASRQDRYEQYF | TGTGCCAGCAGACAAGACAGGTACGAGCAGTACTTC
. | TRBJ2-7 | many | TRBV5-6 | CASSFSLAISSYEQYF | TGTGCCAGCAGCTTCAGTCTAGCGATTAGCTCCTACGAGCAGTACTTC
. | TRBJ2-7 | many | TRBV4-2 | CASSQGIQEFYEQYF | TGTGCCAGCAGCCAAGGGATTCAGGAGTTCTACGAGCAGTACTTC
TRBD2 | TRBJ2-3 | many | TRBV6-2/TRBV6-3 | CASSYFQRGDTDTQYF | TGTGCCAGCAGTTATTTCCAGCGGGGGGACACAGATACGCAGTATTTT
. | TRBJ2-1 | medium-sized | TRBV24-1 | CATSDHTRYNEQFF | TGTGCCACCAGTGATCATACTAGATACAATGAGCAGTTCTTC
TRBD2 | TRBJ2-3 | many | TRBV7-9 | CAIGGGLPWPDTQYF | TGTGCTATCGGCGGGGGGCTGCCCTGGCCAGATACGCAGTATTTT
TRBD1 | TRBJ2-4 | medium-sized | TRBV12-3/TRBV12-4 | CASSPGTGLAKNIQYF | TGTGCCAGCAGCCCCGGGACAGGACTAGCCAAAAACATTCAGTACTTC
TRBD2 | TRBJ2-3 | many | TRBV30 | CAWSVLAGVRTDTQYF | TGTGCCTGGAGTGTACTGGCGGGAGTTCGCACAGATACGCAGTATTTT
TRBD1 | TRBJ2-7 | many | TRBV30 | CAWSSRTGGVDEQYF | TGTGCCTGGAGTTCAAGGACAGGGGGCGTGGACGAGCAGTACTTC
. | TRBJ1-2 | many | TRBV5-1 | CASSLAGGEGGYTF | TGCGCCAGCAGCTTGGCGGGAGGGGAAGGAGGCTACACCTTC
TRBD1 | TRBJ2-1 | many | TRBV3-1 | CASSQVTGEYNEQFF | TGTGCCAGCAGCCAAGTGACAGGGGAATACAATGAGCAGTTCTTC
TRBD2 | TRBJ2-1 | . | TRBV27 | CATIAGVPYNEQFF | TGTGCCACCATAGCGGGAGTTCCTTACAATGAGCAGTTCTTC
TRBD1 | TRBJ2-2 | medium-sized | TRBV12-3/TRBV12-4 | CASSGQDYTGELFF | TGTGCCAGCAGCGGACAGGACTACACCGGGGAGCTGTTTTTT
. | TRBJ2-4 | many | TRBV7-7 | CASSPRGGAVSNIQYF | TGTGCCAGCAGCCCCCGAGGCGGGGCCGTCTCAAACATTCAGTACTTC
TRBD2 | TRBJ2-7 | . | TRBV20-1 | CSASSGPYEQYF | TGCAGTGCTAGTAGCGGGCCCTACGAGCAGTACTTC
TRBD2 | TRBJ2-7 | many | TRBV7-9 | CASSLETGTRAYEQYF | TGTGCCAGCAGCTTAGAGACCGGGACTAGAGCCTACGAGCAGTACTTC
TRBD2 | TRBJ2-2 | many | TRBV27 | CASRGLAGGNTGELFF | TGTGCCAGCAGAGGACTAGCGGGAGGGAACACCGGGGAGCTGTTTTTT
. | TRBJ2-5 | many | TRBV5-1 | CASSLRAREETQYF | TGCGCCAGCAGCTTACGCGCCAGGGAAGAGACCCAGTACTTC
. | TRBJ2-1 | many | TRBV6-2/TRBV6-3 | CASEGALGVREYNEQFF | TGTGCCAGCGAAGGCGCCCTAGGAGTACGAGAATACAATGAGCAGTTCTTC
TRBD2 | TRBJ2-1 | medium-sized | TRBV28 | CASRYHLSGLDPYNEQFF | TGTGCCAGCAGATATCATCTTAGCGGGCTGGACCCCTACAATGAGCAGTTCTTC